In its sample, the clone carrying this TCR beta chain was seen a few times. As yet, its antigen is unknown. This sample was taken from a study of CD8+ T cells in alopecia areata. Study in general: A regimen of oral tofacitinib, 5 to 10 mg twice daily, was given to treated patients. Study findings and constraints: Possibly because of HLA-related factors, TCR sharing was less clear across patients than in mice.

Extracted from the samples, RNA was reverse transcribed into cDNA to serve as the sequencing template. Measured with immunoSEQ multiplex PCR; TCRdb has only the in-frame clones, and not every one. The sample yields under 70,000 clones, over 95% seen once. The study team obtained lesional scalp punch biopsies and peripheral blood from alopecia areata patients. PBMCs provided sorted CD4+ and CD8+ T cells. The source of this sequence is a human donor with alopecia areata. The sample was CD8+ T cells sorted from blood, taken at week 0.

The CDR3: CASSLRRGSTDTQYF. The CDR3 bases are TGTGCCAGCAGCTTACGGCGGGGCAGCACAGATACGCAGTATTTT. V gene TRBV5-4 combines with J gene TRBJ2-3; maybe TRBD2 (6 bases). Germline V gene lookup returns CDR1 SGHNT and CDR2 YYREEE (reference sequence). The CDR3 runs to 15 residues. Between the trimmed V and J ends, which lost 2 bases and 0 bases, there was a span of 10 bases.